This TCR beta chain was captured in a study of blood T cell repertoires in COVID-19. Study at large: Donors in the United States, Italy and Spain gave samples during acute or convalescent COVID-19.

Generated by immunoSEQ multiplex PCR, the TCRdb table keeps only in-frame clones and is missing some. The data contain approximately 86,000 clones, approximately 80% of them singletons. CDR1 MNHEY and CDR2 SVGEGT come from the germline V gene. Trimming at V came to 0 bases and at J to 4 bases, leaving 6 bases not matched to a gene. This CDR3 has 16 residues. This clonotype originated in a man aged 50 to 59 with acute or convalescent COVID-19. This rearrangement joins TRBV6-2 or TRBV6-3 to TRBJ2-3, with 8 bases fitting TRBD2. Specimen: peripheral blood. The CDR3, as DNA: TGTGCCAGCAGTTACTCGGGGCGGGGGGCCGCAGATACGCAGTATTTT. Its translation: CASSYSGRGAADTQYF.